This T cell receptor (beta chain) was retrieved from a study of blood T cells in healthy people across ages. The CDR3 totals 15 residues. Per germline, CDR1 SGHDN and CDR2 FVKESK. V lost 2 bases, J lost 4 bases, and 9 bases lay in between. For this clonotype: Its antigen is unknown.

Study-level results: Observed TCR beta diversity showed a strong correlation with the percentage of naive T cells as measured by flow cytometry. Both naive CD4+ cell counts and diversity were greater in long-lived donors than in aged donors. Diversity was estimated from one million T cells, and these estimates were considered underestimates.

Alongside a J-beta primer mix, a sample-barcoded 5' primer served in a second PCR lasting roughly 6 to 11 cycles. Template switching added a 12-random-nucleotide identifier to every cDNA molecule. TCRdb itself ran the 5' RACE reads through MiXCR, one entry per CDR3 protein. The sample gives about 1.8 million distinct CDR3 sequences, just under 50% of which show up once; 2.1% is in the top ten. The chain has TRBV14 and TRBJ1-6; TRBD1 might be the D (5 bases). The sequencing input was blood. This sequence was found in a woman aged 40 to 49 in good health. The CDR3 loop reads CASSQSSGYNSPLHF. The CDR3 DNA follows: TGTGCCAGCAGCCAAAGTTCAGGGTATAATTCACCCCTCCACTTT.